This T cell receptor (beta chain) stems from a study of cytomegalovirus exposure and HLA in healthy donors. Study overall: Of a few hundred genotyped donors, roughly 80% clustered with self-reported Caucasian donors. Study conclusions and caveats: As a later analysis showed, a missense DCLRE1C variant was linked to trimming of TCR beta V- and J-genes.

Looked up from germline, CDR1 is SGHVS and CDR2 is FNYEAQ. V lost 10 bases and J lost 7, with 19 bases in between. CDR3 size: 13 residues. This clone was recorded only once. Its antigen is as yet unknown. The PCR employed 60 Vbeta primers together with 13 Jbeta primers. Data came from immunoSEQ multiplex PCR; TCRdb stores just in-frame clones and leaves some out. The table shows some 190,000 clones, with over 75% occurring only once. Sequencing was performed on PBMCs. This TCR was sampled from a woman in her 30s in good health and CMV-seronegative. V is TRBV7-6 and J is TRBJ1-1; no clear D gene. The CDR3 sequence: CAIKPLGGFEAFF. CDR3 DNA sequence: TGTGCCATCAAGCCCCTAGGAGGATTTGAAGCTTTCTTT.